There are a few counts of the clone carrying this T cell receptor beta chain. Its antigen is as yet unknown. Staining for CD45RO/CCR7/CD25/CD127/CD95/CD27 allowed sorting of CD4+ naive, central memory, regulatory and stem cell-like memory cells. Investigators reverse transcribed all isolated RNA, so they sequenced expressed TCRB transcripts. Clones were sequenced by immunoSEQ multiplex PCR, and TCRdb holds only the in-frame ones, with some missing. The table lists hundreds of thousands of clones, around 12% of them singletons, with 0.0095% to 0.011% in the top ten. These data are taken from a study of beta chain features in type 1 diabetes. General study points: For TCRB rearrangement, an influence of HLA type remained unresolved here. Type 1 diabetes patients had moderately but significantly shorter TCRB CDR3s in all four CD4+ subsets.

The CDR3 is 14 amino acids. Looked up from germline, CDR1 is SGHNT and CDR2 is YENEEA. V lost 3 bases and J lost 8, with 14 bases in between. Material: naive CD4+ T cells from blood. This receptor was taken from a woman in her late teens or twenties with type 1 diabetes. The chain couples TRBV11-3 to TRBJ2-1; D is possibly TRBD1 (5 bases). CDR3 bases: TGTGCCAGCAGCTTGGGCCGCAGGGTCGATGAGCAGTTCTTC. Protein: CASSLGRRVDEQFF.